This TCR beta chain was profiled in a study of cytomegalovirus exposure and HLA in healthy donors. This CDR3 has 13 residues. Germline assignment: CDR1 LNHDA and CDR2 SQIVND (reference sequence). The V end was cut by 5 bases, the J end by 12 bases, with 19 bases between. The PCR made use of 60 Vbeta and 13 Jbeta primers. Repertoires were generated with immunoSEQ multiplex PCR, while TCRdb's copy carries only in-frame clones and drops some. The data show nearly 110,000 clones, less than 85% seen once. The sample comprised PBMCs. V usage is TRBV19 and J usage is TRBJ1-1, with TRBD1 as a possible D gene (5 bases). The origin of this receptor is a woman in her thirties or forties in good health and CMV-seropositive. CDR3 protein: CASSDTGGSRTFF. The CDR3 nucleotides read TGTGCCAGTAGTGATACAGGCGGCTCAAGGACTTTCTTT.